This TCR beta chain appears in the sequencing data of a study of T cell repertoires in cytomegalovirus infection (dated by TCRdb to between 2018 and 2020). The study in broad terms: The peptide stimulations were aimed at well-studied HLA-B-restricted epitopes as well as recently identified HLA-C-restricted CMV epitopes, whose presentation resists viral immunomodulation. The HLA type of each donor mattered for the analysis, because public TCR beta signatures pointed to carriage of CMV infection along with the matching HLA type. On the study overall, not on this receptor specifically: Carriers of CMV infection plus the relevant HLA type were discriminated by the cumulative frequency of public TCR beta family members in the study cohort and in an independent roughly 400-donor cohort. The ex vivo response was dominated by HLA-C-restricted CMV-specific TCR beta clonotypes, which also provided the single most frequent clonotype in two of eight donors.

The sample's treatment or condition label, in plain terms: in vitro stimulation with specific CMV peptide epitopes to enrich CMV-specific T cells. A word on this clonotype: No cognate antigen has been identified for it. No base qualities exist here, and no much larger clone lies one base off it.

V lost 5 bases and J lost 7 bases, and the count of bases not matched to a germline gene is 4. The CDR3 runs 14 amino acids, cysteine and phenylalanine included. The kept DNA is CDR3 alone, 42 bases in frame from the first base. The germline V gene supplies CDR1 SGHTA and CDR2 FQGNSA. The data were produced on an Illumina HiSeq 1500. TCRdb handled the public reads itself, with Q25 trimming in fastp and clone calling in MiXCR, and kept productive beta chains. Entries are consolidated by CDR3 protein sequence, retaining the most common genes and DNA. In this sample the table shows under 500,000 distinct CDR3 sequences, 42% of which occur a single time. The ten largest clones represent around 44% of the sample.

The material sequenced was cultured PBMCs, taken from culture after CMV antigen stimulation. The sequence derives from a human donor in good health (CMV status not recorded). Some clones in this sample may be carry-over from other donors' samples. The rearranged chain carries TRBV7-2 and TRBJ2-1; the junction holds 11 bases that match TRBD2. CDR3 reads: CASSQGLAANEQFF. The bases are TGTGCCAGCAGCCAGGGACTAGCGGCGAATGAGCAGTTCTTC. Beyond the CDR3, the reference TRBV7-2 and TRBJ2-1 genes provide the residues; the full variable domain reads: GAGVSQSPSNKVTEKGKDVELRCDPISGHTALYWYRQSLGQGLEFLIYFQGNSAPDKSGLPSDRFSAERTGGSVSTLTIQRTQQEDSAVYLCASSQGLAANEQFFGPGTRLTVL.